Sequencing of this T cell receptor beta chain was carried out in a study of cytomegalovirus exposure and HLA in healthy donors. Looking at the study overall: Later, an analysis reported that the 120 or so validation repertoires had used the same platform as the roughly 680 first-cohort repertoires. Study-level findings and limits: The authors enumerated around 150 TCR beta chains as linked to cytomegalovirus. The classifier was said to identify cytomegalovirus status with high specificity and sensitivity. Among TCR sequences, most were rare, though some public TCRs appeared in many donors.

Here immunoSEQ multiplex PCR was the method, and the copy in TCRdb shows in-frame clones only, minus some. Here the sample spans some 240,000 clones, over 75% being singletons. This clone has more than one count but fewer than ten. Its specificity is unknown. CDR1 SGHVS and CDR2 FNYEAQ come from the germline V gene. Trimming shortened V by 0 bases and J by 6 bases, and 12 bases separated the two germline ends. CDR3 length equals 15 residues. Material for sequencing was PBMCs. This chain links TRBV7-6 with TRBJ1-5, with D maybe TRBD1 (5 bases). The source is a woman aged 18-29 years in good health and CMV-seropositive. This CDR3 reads CASSLAWGGSQPQHF. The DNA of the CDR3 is TGTGCCAGCAGCTTAGCGTGGGGGGGAAGTCAGCCCCAGCATTTT.